Each of the 5 T cell receptor beta chains below was sequenced from the same sample in a study of blood T cell repertoires in COVID-19. Method: immunoSEQ multiplex PCR; TCRdb's copy keeps in-frame clones and lacks some. Here the sample spans around 72,000 clones, 88% being singletons. The specimen was peripheral blood. The receptors come from a woman in her 70s with acute or convalescent COVID-19.

The chain is built from TRBV25-1 and TRBJ1-1, with 8 bases lining up with TRBD1. The germline V gene has CDR1 MGHDK and CDR2 SYGVNS. There are 15 residues in the CDR3. J gave up 5 bases and V 2 bases, and 7 bases lay outside the gene matches. CDR3: CASSERTGPGTEAFF. The CDR3 DNA follows: TGTGCCAGCAGTGAAAGGACAGGGCCGGGGACTGAAGCTTTCTTT.

This clone was observed a handful of times. The chain uses TRBV3-1 (or the pseudogene TRBV3-2) and TRBJ2-5; 8 bases map to TRBD1. The CDR3 consists of 16 residues. The J segment lost 4 bases and the V segment lost 3 bases, leaving 10 bases of the junction unmatched. Germline CDR1 LGHDT, CDR2 YNNKEL (reference sequence). The CDR3 sequence is CASSHPGQGAGETQYF. The CDR3 coding sequence is TGTGCCAGCAGCCACCCCGGACAGGGAGCAGGAGAGACCCAGTACTTC.

The chain joins TRBV6-5 to TRBJ2-2; TRBD1 agrees at 10 bases. CDR1 and CDR2 from the germline V gene are MNHEY and SVGAGI. CDR3 length equals 14 residues. Unmatched junction bases numbered 5, after V lost 6 bases and J lost 7 bases. The CDR3 loop is CASRRQGADGELFF. CDR3 DNA sequence: TGTGCCAGCAGGAGACAGGGGGCTGACGGGGAGCTGTTTTTT.

The chain recombines TRBV27 with TRBJ1-2, with TRBD1 as a possible D gene (5 bases). Trimming took 5 bases from V and 6 from J, leaving 22 bases between them. The germline gives CDR1 MNHEY, CDR2 SMNVEV (reference sequence). The CDR3 covers 16 residues. The chain's CDR3 is CASSQYRDRLGDGYTF. The CDR3, as DNA: TGTGCCAGCAGTCAGTACCGGGACCGACTAGGGGATGGCTACACCTTC.

The CDR3 reads CASSYSLQGGTEAFF. CDR3 DNA: TGTGCCAGCAGTTACTCGTTGCAGGGGGGCACTGAAGCTTTCTTT. The rearrangement joins TRBV6-5 to TRBJ1-1; TRBD1 aligns across 7 bases. Trimming removed 0 bases from V and 4 bases from J; junction bases left unmatched: 5. This CDR3 contains 15 residues. The germline V gene encodes CDR1 MNHEY and CDR2 SVGAGI.